The T cell receptor (beta chain) described here comes from a study of CD8+CD57+ T cells in acquired aplastic anemia. The wider study: 3 to 3.5 ug was the average amount of DNA from sorted CD4+ and CD8+ cells. Healthy donors yielded about 9.9 million CD4+ cell reads on average. Findings and caveats of the study: Some 30 was the count of CD8+ CDR3 sequences that patients shared with controls. Significant differences in CD8+ Simpson's diversity were not observed between patients and controls.

For CDR3 and TCR beta VDJ profiling, genomic DNA was the template used. One entry per CDR3 protein results from TCRdb running MiXCR on the reads. The sample carries about 170,000 distinct CDR3 sequences, around 60% recorded once. Worth noting for this clonotype: Its antigen is not identified.

The CDR3 is made up of 15 amino acids. V was clipped by 4 bases and J by 3 bases, with 16 bases between them. Germline CDR1 and CDR2: MGHDK and SYGVNS. Sequenced sample: sorted CD4+, CD8+, or CD8+CD57+ T cells (not recorded which) from PBMCs. V is TRBV25-1 and J is TRBJ2-7; D may be TRBD1 or TRBD2 (6 bases each). The TCR was taken from a human donor in good health. The DNA of the CDR3 is TGTGCCAGCAGTGGCACGGGGGCGCGGTACTACGAGCAGTACTTC. This encodes CASSGTGARYYEQYF.